These 30 T cell receptor beta chains share one sample of origin, sequenced in a study of graft-versus-host responses after intestinal transplantation. Method: immunoSEQ multiplex PCR; TCRdb's copy keeps in-frame clones and lacks some. The sample yields around 18,000 clones, roughly 82% seen once. Processed graft tissue released its intraepithelial and lamina propria lymphocytes. The sample was ileum tissue, taken 17 days after transplant. The receptor set was obtained from a human patient who received an intestinal transplant, so some T cells may come from the graft donor.

The chain carries TRBV7-8 and TRBJ2-7; 7 bases line up with TRBD1. Trimming at V came to 5 bases and at J to 5 bases, leaving 9 bases not matched to a gene. Germline assignment: CDR1 SGHVS and CDR2 FQNEAQ. The length of the CDR3 is 14 residues. For the CDR3, the DNA is TGTGCCAGCAGCCAGATGGGCAGGGGGAACGAGCAGTACTTC. It specifies CASSQMGRGNEQYF.

The V gene is TRBV19, the J gene TRBJ1-5; 7 positions match TRBD1. Trimming cost V 0 bases and J 5 bases; bases outside gene matches: 4. The CDR3 runs to 15 residues. Germline V CDR1 and CDR2: LNHDA, SQIVND (reference sequence). The CDR3 sequence is CASSIDKQGHQPQHF. The DNA of the CDR3 is TGTGCCAGTAGTATAGATAAACAGGGGCATCAGCCCCAGCATTTT.

This clone was observed a few times. The chain is built from TRBV5-3 and TRBJ1-2; a possible D gene is TRBD1 (6 bases). TRBV5-3 is annotated as an ORF whose role is uncertain. This CDR3 region has 13 residues. The ends were cut back, 1 base at V and 7 bases at J, with 11 bases in the middle. Here the CDR3 reads CARSLTHRVGYTF. In DNA, the CDR3 is TGTGCCAGAAGCTTGACACACAGGGTTGGCTACACCTTC.

V usage is TRBV11-2 and J usage is TRBJ2-7; D is possibly TRBD2 (6 bases). Germline V lookup: CDR1 SGHAT, CDR2 FQNNGV. The CDR3 covers 14 residues. V shed 3 bases and J shed 1 base, with 10 bases lying between them. The chain's CDR3 is CASSLPSESYEQYF. The CDR3, as DNA: TGTGCCAGCAGCTTGCCTAGCGAATCCTACGAGCAGTACTTC.

This clone occurred once. V is TRBV28 and J is TRBJ1-2; D call uncertain. The germline V gene has CDR1 MDHEN and CDR2 SYDVKM. Between the trimmed V and J ends, which lost 5 bases and 4 bases, there was a span of 11 bases. This CDR3 has 13 residues. The CDR3 sequence: CASSPASSYGYTF. DNA of the CDR3: TGTGCCAGCAGTCCCGCGAGTAGCTATGGCTACACCTTC.

This chain links TRBV5-6 with TRBJ1-2; 7 bases map to TRBD1. CDR3 length: 14 residues. Germline V gives CDR1 SGHDT, CDR2 YYEEEE. V trimming: 6 bases; J trimming: 4 bases; junction bases outside the gene matches: 9. The CDR3 reads CASTNHRGSYGYTF. For the CDR3, the DNA is TGTGCCAGCACCAATCACAGGGGTTCCTATGGCTACACCTTC.

The chain is built from TRBV19 and TRBJ1-4, with TRBD1 matching 7 bases. The germline V gene encodes CDR1 LNHDA and CDR2 SQIVND (reference sequence). CDR3 size: 15 residues. After removal of 4 bases from V and 5 bases from J, the junction contained 7 bases not matched to a gene. The CDR3 DNA follows: TGTGCCAGTAGTAATTTGGGGGACAGAAATGAAAAACTGTTTTTT. Its translation: CASSNLGDRNEKLFF.

The V and J genes are TRBV6-1 and TRBJ1-2; 8 bases align to TRBD1. The V and J ends lost 6 bases and 3 bases, in that order; junction bases with no gene match: 6. The germline CDR1 and CDR2 sequences are MNHNS and SASEGT. The CDR3 is 14 amino acids. The CDR3 region is CASREDRAHYGYTF. CDR3 DNA sequence: TGTGCCAGCAGGGAGGACAGGGCGCACTATGGCTACACCTTC.

The rearrangement uses TRBV28 and TRBJ2-7; TRBD2 aligns across 11 bases. This CDR3 region has 16 residues. The V gene end was trimmed by 5 bases and the J gene end by 3 bases; junction bases not matched to a gene: 9. Germline V gives CDR1 MDHEN, CDR2 SYDVKM. CDR3 DNA: TGTGCCAGCAGTCCAACCGGGACTAGCGGAAACTACGAGCAGTACTTC. It is translated as CASSPTGTSGNYEQYF.

This CDR3 is CASSLGGSGNEQFF. The CDR3 region has the DNA TGTGCCAGCAGTCTAGGGGGTTCAGGAAATGAGCAGTTCTTC. The chain has TRBV28 and TRBJ2-1, with D possibly TRBD1 on 6 matching bases. This CDR3 contains 14 residues. The germline V gene has CDR1 MDHEN and CDR2 SYDVKM. The V gene lost 5 bases and the J gene lost 7 bases, with 15 bases spanning the gap.

This clone appeared a single time. The chain couples TRBV9 to TRBJ1-3; 9 bases are shared with TRBD1. V gave up 0 bases and J gave up 2 bases; unmatched junction bases: 6. The length of the CDR3 is 17 residues. Germline CDR1 reads SGDLS; CDR2 reads YYNGEE. In DNA form, the CDR3 reads TGTGCCAGCAGCGTAGAAGGGACAGGGATGGCTGGAAACACCATATATTTT. This translates into CASSVEGTGMAGNTIYF.

This clone has a single count. The gene calls are TRBV30 and TRBJ1-5; no clear D gene. Trimming stripped 4 bases from V and 9 bases from J, with 16 bases between. Per the germline V gene, CDR1 is GTSNPN and CDR2 is SVGIG (reference sequence). CDR3 length equals 13 residues. CDR3 region: CAWKGRPVWPQHF. The CDR3 coding sequence is TGTGCCTGGAAAGGCCGTCCCGTTTGGCCCCAGCATTTT.

This clone showed up just a few times. V is TRBV28 and J is TRBJ2-3, with 13 bases aligning to TRBD2. Germline values: CDR1 MDHEN, CDR2 SYDVKM. The junction had 3 bases not matched to a gene; V was cut back by 6 bases and J by 3 bases. This CDR3 has 15 amino acids. The CDR3 here is CASSWGLAGTDTQYF. The CDR3 DNA reads as TGTGCCAGCAGCTGGGGACTAGCGGGAACAGATACGCAGTATTTT.

This clone was recorded a few times. V gene TRBV10-2 combines with J gene TRBJ2-7; D gene ambiguous. V lost 2 bases to trimming and J lost 4 bases, with 3 bases between them. Germline CDR1 and CDR2: WSHSY and SAAADI. The CDR3 contains 11 residues. The CDR3 region is CASSEKYEQYF. CDR3 DNA: TGCGCCAGCAGTGAGAAGTACGAGCAGTACTTC.

The rearrangement uses TRBV27 and TRBJ1-1; D might be TRBD1 (6 bases). Germline lookup yields CDR1 MNHEY and CDR2 SMNVEV (reference sequence). This CDR3 has 12 amino acids. CDR3 in amino acids: CGRVGANTEAFF. Written as DNA, the CDR3 is TGTGGCAGGGTGGGGGCGAACACTGAAGCTTTCTTT.

This chain joins TRBV5-4 and TRBJ1-2; D not certain. V was pared by 0 bases and J by 4 bases, with 10 bases between. Germline CDR1 is SGHNT and CDR2 is YYREEE (reference sequence). The CDR3 totals 14 residues. CDR3 bases: TGTGCCAGCAGCTTGGGATGGGCCTCCTATGGCTACACCTTC. Its protein is CASSLGWASYGYTF.

The chain couples TRBV6-5 to TRBJ2-3; D not certain. Germline CDR1 reads MNHEY; CDR2 reads SVGAGI. The V and J ends lost 7 bases and 2 bases respectively, with 10 bases between them. The length of the CDR3 is 13 residues. CDR3 in amino acids: CASTGSYTDTQYF. The CDR3 nucleotides read TGTGCCAGCACAGGCAGCTACACAGATACGCAGTATTTT.

The chain employs TRBV6-4 and TRBJ2-3; tentatively, D is TRBD1 or TRBD2 (5 bases each). With 4 bases removed from V and 2 bases from J, the gap between germline ends came to 10 bases. There are 14 residues in the CDR3. The germline gives CDR1 MRHNA, CDR2 SNTAGT. CDR3 loop: CASSGGTDTDTQYF. The DNA of the CDR3 is TGTGCCAGCAGTGGTGGGACGGACACAGATACGCAGTATTTT.

V and J are TRBV7-3 and TRBJ2-5; 9 bases match TRBD2. There are 16 residues in the CDR3. V trimming: 3 bases; J trimming: 2 bases; junction bases outside the gene matches: 7. The germline V gene has CDR1 SGHTA and CDR2 FQGTGA. The CDR3 DNA follows: TGTGCCAGCAGCTTGGGACTAGCCCCACTACAAGAGACCCAGTACTTC. It codes for CASSLGLAPLQETQYF.

The chain recombines TRBV27 with TRBJ2-2, with 13 bases that match TRBD2. The CDR3 loop spans 13 amino acids. Germline loops: CDR1 MNHEY, CDR2 SMNVEV (reference sequence). Trimming removed 11 bases from V and 6 bases from J; junction bases left unmatched: 3. DNA for the CDR3: TGTGCCGGCGGGACTAGCGGGGCCGGGGAGCTGTTTTTT. Translated: CAGGTSGAGELFF.

The chain recombines TRBV27 with TRBJ2-3; TRBD2 agrees at 7 bases. The CDR3 has 15 amino acids. Unmatched junction bases numbered 16, after V lost 10 bases and J lost 6 bases. Germline V gene lookup returns CDR1 MNHEY and CDR2 SMNVEV (reference sequence). CDR3 nucleotide sequence: TGTGCCACTATGAACCCGGGACTACCAAGGGATACGCAGTATTTT. It encodes CATMNPGLPRDTQYF.

This sequence joins TRBV28 and TRBJ1-5, with 12 bases aligning to TRBD1. V dropped 6 bases and J dropped 4; count of bases not matched to a gene: 10. The germline gives CDR1 MDHEN, CDR2 SYDVKM. The length of the CDR3 is 17 residues. The DNA for the CDR3 is TGTGCCAGCAGCTCCAGGCGGGACAGGGGGCTTAATCAGCCCCAGCATTTT. Its translation is CASSSRRDRGLNQPQHF. The full variable domain, in which reference TRBV28 and TRBJ1-5 provide the parts outside the CDR3, is DVKVTQSSRYLVKRTGEKVFLECVQDMDHENMFWYRQDPGLGLRLIYFSYDVKMKEKGDIPEGYSVSREKKERFSLILESASTNQTSMYLCASSSRRDRGLNQPQHFGDGTRLSIL.

The chain recombines TRBV6-5 with TRBJ2-3; TRBD1 aligns across 8 bases. With 6 bases clipped from V and 1 base from J, the junction kept 3 bases outside the gene matches. The germline gives CDR1 MNHEY, CDR2 SVGAGI. This CDR3 is 14 amino acids long. In DNA, the CDR3 is TGTGCCAGCAGGGGGACAGGAGGCACAGATACGCAGTATTTT. Amino acid sequence: CASRGTGGTDTQYF.

The gene calls are TRBV7-9 and TRBJ1-5; 7 nucleotides match TRBD1. Germline V gene lookup returns CDR1 SEHNR and CDR2 FQNEAQ (reference sequence). V shed 5 bases and J 5 bases; nucleotides not matched to a gene: 3. The CDR3 is 13 residues long. The CDR3 region is CASSRGQDQPQHF. CDR3 DNA: TGTGCCAGCAGCCGCGGACAGGATCAGCCCCAGCATTTT.

This clone was counted between two and nine times. This chain joins TRBV28 and TRBJ2-1, with D perhaps TRBD2 (5 bases). V shed 5 bases and J shed 0 bases, with 11 bases lying between them. Germline V gene data show CDR1 as MDHEN and CDR2 as SYDVKM. CDR3 length: 15 amino acids. The CDR3 reads CASSPADSSYNEQFF. The CDR3 bases are TGTGCCAGCAGTCCAGCGGATAGCTCCTACAATGAGCAGTTCTTC.

In this sample, this clone turned up a few times. The V and J genes are TRBV2 and TRBJ2-7; 7 bases fit TRBD1. V gave up 2 bases and J gave up 1 base; unmatched junction bases: 5. The CDR3 length is 15 residues. CDR1 is SNHLY and CDR2 is FYNNEI in the germline V gene. The CDR3: CASSEPDRQSYEQYF. The CDR3 DNA reads TGTGCCAGCAGTGAACCGGACAGGCAATCCTACGAGCAGTACTTC.

The genes are TRBV2 and TRBJ2-1, with 9 bases aligning to TRBD2. Germline values: CDR1 SNHLY, CDR2 FYNNEI. This CDR3 is 18 amino acids long. V dropped 1 base and J dropped 2; count of bases not matched to a gene: 9. The CDR3 region has the DNA TGTGCCAGCAGTGAAGATGGACTAGCGCATAAAACCTACAATGAGCAGTTCTTC. Translation: CASSEDGLAHKTYNEQFF.

The chain employs TRBV5-1 and TRBJ2-1; D is possibly TRBD2 (5 bases). Germline V CDR1 and CDR2: SGHRS, YFSETQ. Deletions cut 4 bases from V and 1 base from J, with 18 bases between. This CDR3 comprises 17 residues. The DNA for the CDR3 is TGCGCCAGCAGCGGAGGTATTAGCTGGGAGTCCTACAATGAGCAGTTCTTC. Amino acid sequence: CASSGGISWESYNEQFF.

The rearrangement joins TRBV28 to TRBJ2-1; 11 bases are a match to TRBD2. This CDR3 is built from 15 residues. After removal of 7 bases from V and 5 bases from J, the junction contained 7 bases not matched to a gene. The germline V gene has CDR1 MDHEN and CDR2 SYDVKM. The CDR3 spells CASTLPGLADNEQFF. The CDR3 DNA sequence: TGTGCCAGCACCCTCCCGGGACTAGCGGACAATGAGCAGTTCTTC. The variable domain in full, with the rest retrieved from reference TRBV28 and TRBJ2-1, is DVKVTQSSRYLVKRTGEKVFLECVQDMDHENMFWYRQDPGLGLRLIYFSYDVKMKEKGDIPEGYSVSREKKERFSLILESASTNQTSMYLCASTLPGLADNEQFFGPGTRLTVL.

V is TRBV28 and J is TRBJ1-2; possibly TRBD1 for D (6 bases). Germline V CDR1 and CDR2: MDHEN, SYDVKM. The CDR3 sequence is 13 residues long. V lost 2 bases to trimming and J lost 8 bases, with 12 bases between them. CDR3 region: CASSLGGAGGYTF. The DNA of the CDR3 is TGTGCCAGCAGTTTAGGGGGCGCGGGAGGCTACACCTTC.